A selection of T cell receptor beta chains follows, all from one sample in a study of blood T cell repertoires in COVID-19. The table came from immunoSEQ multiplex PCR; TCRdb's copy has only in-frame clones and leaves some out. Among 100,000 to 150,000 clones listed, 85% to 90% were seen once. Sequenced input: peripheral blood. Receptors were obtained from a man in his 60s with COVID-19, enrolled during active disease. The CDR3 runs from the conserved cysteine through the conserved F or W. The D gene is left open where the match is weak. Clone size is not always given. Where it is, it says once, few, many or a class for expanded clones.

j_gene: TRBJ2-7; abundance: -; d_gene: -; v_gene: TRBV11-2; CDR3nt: TGTGCCAGCAGCGTCACGAACAGGAACTCCTACGAGCAGTACTTC; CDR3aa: CASSVTNRNSYEQYF
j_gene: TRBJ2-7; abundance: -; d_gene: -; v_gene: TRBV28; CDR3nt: TGTGCCAGCAAAGGGGCCTACGAGCAGTACTTC; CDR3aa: CASKGAYEQYF
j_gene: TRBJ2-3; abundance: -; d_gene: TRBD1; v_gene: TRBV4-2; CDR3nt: TGTGCCAGCAGTATCGACAGGGGAAAATTCACAGATACGCAGTATTTT; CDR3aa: CASSIDRGKFTDTQYF
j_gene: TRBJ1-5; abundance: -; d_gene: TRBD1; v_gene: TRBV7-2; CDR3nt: TGTGCCAGCAGCTTAGCGCTGACAGGGGGTATAAGCCATCAGCCCCAGCATTTT; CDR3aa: CASSLALTGGISHQPQHF
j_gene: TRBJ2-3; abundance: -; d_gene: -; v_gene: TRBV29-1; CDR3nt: TGCAGCGTTGGACTGTCGATGGATACGCAGTATTTT; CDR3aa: CSVGLSMDTQYF
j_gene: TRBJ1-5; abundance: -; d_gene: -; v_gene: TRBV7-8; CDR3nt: TGTGCCAGCAGCCCCTCACCCCACACCGCGGGTAGCAATCAGCCCCAGCATTTT; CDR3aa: CASSPSPHTAGSNQPQHF
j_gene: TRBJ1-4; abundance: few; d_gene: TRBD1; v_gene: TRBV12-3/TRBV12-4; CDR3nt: TGTGCCACACAGGGGGCAACTAATGAAAAACTGTTTTTT; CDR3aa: CATQGATNEKLFF
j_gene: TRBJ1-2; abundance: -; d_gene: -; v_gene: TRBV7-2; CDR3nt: TGTGCCAGCAGCAAAGAGCTGACTGATAAGGGGGGCTACACCTTC; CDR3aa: CASSKELTDKGGYTF
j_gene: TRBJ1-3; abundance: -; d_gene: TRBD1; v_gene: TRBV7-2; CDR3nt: TGTGCCAGCAGCGTAACAAGCCGGGACAGGGATGGAAACACCATATATTTT; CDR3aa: CASSVTSRDRDGNTIYF
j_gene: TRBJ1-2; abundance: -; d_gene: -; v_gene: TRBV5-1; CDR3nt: TGCGCCAGCAGCTTCATAGGGGTAGACTATGGCTACACCTTC; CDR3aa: CASSFIGVDYGYTF
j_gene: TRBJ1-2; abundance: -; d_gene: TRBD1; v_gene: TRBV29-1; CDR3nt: TGCAACAAAAAGGGGACAGTAAGGGCCTTTAACTATGGCTACACCTTC; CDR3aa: CNKKGTVRAFNYGYTF
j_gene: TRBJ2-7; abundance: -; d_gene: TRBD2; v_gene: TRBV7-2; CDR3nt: TGTGCCAGCAGCACATCGATGACTAGCGGGGGGGCCGGGCAGTACTTC; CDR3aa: CASSTSMTSGGAGQYF
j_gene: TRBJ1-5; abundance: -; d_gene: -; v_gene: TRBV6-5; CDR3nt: TGTGCCAGCAGCTCCCCGGTAGGCAATCAGCCCCAGCATTTT; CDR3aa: CASSSPVGNQPQHF
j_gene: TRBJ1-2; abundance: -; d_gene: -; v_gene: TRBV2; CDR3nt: TGTGCCAGGTCGGGAGTTGACTATGGCTACACCTTC; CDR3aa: CARSGVDYGYTF
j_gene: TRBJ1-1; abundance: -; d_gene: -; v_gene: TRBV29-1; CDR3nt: TGCAGCGTTACCCTACAGGGCCGCCGGAACACTGAAGCTTTCTTT; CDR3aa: CSVTLQGRRNTEAFF
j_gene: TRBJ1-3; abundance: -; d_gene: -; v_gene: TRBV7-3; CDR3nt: TGTGCCAGCAGCTTAAACAGTGGAAACACCATATATTTT; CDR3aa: CASSLNSGNTIYF
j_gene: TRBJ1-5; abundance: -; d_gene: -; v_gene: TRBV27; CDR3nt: TGTGCCAGCAGTTTAGAGGGACTCCAGCCCCAGCATTTT; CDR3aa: CASSLEGLQPQHF
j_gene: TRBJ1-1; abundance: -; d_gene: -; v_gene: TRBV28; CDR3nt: TGTGCCAGCACCCAAGGGGGGGTGAACACTGAAGCTTTCTTT; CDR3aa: CASTQGGVNTEAFF
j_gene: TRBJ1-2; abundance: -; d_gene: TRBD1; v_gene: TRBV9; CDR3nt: TGTGCCAGCAGCGTAGAAGGGGGCCGCGGCTACACCTTC; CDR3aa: CASSVEGGRGYTF
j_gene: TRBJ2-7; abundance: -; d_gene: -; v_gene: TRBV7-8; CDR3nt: TGTGCCAGCAGCACTATCCAGGGATACGAGCAGTACTTC; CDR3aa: CASSTIQGYEQYF
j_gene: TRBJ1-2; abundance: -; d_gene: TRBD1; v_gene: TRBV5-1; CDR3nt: TGCGCCAGCAGCTTATTGACAGGGAACTATGGCTACACCTTC; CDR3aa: CASSLLTGNYGYTF
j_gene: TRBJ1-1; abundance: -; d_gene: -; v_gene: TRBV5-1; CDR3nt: TGCGCCAGCAGCTTAGGCGGGAAGAACACTGAAGCTTTCTTT; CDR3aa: CASSLGGKNTEAFF
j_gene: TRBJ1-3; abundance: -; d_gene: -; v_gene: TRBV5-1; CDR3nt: TGCGCCAGCAGCCCAGACCCGCGGAGCTCTGGAAACACCATATATTTT; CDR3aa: CASSPDPRSSGNTIYF
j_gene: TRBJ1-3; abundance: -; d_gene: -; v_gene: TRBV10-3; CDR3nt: TGTGCCATCAGTGAACATCGAACTGGAAACACCATATATTTT; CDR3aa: CAISEHRTGNTIYF
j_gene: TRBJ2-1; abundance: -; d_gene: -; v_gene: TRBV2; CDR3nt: TGTGCCAGCAGTGTAGAGGTCAATGAGCAGTTCTTC; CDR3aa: CASSVEVNEQFF
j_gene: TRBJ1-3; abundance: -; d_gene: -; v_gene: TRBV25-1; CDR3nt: TGTGCCAGCAGTGACCAAGGGACAACTGGTGGAAACACCATATATTTT; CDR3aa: CASSDQGTTGGNTIYF
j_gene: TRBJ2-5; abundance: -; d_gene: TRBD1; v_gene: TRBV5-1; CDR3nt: TGCGCCAGCAGCTTGGACCAGGGGGCGAAAGAGACCCAGTACTTC; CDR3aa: CASSLDQGAKETQYF
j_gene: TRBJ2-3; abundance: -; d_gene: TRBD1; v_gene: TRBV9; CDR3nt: TGTGCCAGCACCATTTCAGACAGGGGACCGTCAGATACGCAGTATTTT; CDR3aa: CASTISDRGPSDTQYF
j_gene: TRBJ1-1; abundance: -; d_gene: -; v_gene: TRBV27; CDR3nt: TGTGCCAGCAGTTTACTTCGGGGGGGGGTAGCTTTCTTT; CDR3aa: CASSLLRGGVAFF
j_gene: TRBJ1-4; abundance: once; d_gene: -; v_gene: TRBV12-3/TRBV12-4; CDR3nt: TGTGCCAGCACCCCGGGGGAAAAACTGTTTTTT; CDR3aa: CASTPGEKLFF
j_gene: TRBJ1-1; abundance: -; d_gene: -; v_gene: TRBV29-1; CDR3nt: TGCAGCGTTGAGGGAGGAGGGGCGAACACTGAAGCTTTCTTT; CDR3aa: CSVEGGGANTEAFF
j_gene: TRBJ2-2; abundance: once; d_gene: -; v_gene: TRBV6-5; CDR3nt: TGTGCCAGCAGTTACTCGCGGCAGGGTTACACCGGGGAGCTGTTTTTT; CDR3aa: CASSYSRQGYTGELFF
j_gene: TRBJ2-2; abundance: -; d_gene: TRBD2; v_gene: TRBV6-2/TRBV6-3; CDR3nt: TGTGCCAGCAGCCAACGGACTAGCGGGGTGGGGACCGGGGAGCTGTTTTTT; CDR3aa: CASSQRTSGVGTGELFF
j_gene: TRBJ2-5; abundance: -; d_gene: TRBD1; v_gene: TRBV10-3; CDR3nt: TGTGCCATCTCCCGACAGGGAGACCAAGAGACCCAGTACTTC; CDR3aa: CAISRQGDQETQYF
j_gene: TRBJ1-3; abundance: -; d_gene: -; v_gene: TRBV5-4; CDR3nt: TGTGCCAGCAGCCCAACCCGGGGAAACACCATATATTTT; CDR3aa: CASSPTRGNTIYF
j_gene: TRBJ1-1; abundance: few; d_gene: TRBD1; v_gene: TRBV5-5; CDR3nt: TGTGCCAGCAGTCAGACAGGGACCACTGAAGCTTTCTTT; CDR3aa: CASSQTGTTEAFF
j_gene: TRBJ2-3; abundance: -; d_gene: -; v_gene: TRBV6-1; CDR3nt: TGTGCCAGCAGGGGCAGAAGCACAGATACGCAGTATTTT; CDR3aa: CASRGRSTDTQYF
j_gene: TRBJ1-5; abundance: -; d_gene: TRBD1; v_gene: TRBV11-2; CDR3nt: TGTGCCAGCAGCCCAAGCGGGACAGGGGCACAGCCCCAGCATTTT; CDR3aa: CASSPSGTGAQPQHF
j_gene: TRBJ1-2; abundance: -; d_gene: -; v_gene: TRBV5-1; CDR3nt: TGCGCCAGCAGCTTGGAGCAGACTTTCTATGGCTACACCTTC; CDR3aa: CASSLEQTFYGYTF
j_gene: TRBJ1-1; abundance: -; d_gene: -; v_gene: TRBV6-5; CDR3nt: TGTGCCAGCAGCTACAAGCGGAACACTGAAGCTTTCTTT; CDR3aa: CASSYKRNTEAFF